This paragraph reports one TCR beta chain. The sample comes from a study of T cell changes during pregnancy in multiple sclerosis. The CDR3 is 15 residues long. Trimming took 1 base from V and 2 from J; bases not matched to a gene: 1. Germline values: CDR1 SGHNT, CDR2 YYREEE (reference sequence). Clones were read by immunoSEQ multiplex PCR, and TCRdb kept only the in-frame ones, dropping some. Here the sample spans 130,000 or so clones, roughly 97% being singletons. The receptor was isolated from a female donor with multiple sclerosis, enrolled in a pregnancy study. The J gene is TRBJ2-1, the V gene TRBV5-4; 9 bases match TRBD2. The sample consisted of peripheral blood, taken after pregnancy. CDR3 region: CASSLRGRAYNEQFF. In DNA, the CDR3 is TGTGCCAGCAGCTTGCGCGGGAGGGCCTACAATGAGCAGTTCTTC.